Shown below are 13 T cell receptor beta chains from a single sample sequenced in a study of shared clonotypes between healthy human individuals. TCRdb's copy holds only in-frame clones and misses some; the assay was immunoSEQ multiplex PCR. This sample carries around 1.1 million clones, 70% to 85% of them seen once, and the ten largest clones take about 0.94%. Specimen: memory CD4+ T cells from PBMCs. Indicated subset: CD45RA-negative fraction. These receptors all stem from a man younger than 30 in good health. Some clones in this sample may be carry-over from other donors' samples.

CDR3 DNA: TGTGCCAGCAGCCCCTCCCCGGCAGCTAACTATGGCTACACCTTC. Its translation: CASSPSPAANYGYTF. The rearrangement uses TRBV5-6 and TRBJ1-2; D unresolved. Germline V CDR1 and CDR2: SGHDT, YYEEEE. The V end was cut by 4 bases, the J end by 0 bases, with 13 bases between. This CDR3 contains 15 residues.

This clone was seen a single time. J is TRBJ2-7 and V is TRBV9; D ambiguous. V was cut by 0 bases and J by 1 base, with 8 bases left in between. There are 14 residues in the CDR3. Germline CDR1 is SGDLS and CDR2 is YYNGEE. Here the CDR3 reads CASSVADGSYEQYF. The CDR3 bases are TGTGCCAGCAGCGTAGCGGACGGGTCCTACGAGCAGTACTTC.

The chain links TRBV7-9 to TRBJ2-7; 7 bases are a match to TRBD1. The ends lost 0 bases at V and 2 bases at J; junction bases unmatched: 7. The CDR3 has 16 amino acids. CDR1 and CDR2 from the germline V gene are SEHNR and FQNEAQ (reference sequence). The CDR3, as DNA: TGTGCCAGCAGCTTAGCGCTTGGGACAGCAGCCTACGAGCAGTACTTC. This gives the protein CASSLALGTAAYEQYF.

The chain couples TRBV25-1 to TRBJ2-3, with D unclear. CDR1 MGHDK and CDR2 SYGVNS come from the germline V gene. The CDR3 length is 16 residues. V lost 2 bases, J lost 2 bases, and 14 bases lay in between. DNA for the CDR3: TGTGCCAGCAGTGAAGGTGGATTCGTCATCACAGATACGCAGTATTTT. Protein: CASSEGGFVITDTQYF. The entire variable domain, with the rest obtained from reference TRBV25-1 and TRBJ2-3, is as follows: EADIYQTPRYLVIGTGKKITLECSQTMGHDKMYWYQQDPGMELHLIHYSYGVNSTEKGDLSSESTVSRIRTEHFPLTLESARPSHTSQYLCASSEGGFVITDTQYFGPGTRLTVL.

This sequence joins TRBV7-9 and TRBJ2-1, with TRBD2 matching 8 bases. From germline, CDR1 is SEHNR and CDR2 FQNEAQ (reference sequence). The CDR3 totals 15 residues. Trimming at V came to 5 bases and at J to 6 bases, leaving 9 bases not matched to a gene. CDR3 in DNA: TGTGCCAGCAGCGCTAGGGGACTAGGGAGCAATGAGCAGTTCTTC. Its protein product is CASSARGLGSNEQFF.

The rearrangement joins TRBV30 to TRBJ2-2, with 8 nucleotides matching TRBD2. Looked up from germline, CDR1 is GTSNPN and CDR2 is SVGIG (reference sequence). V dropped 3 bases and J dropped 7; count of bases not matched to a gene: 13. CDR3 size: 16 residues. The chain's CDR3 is CAWRWGKAGVIGELFF. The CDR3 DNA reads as TGTGCCTGGAGATGGGGAAAAGCGGGAGTTATCGGGGAGCTGTTTTTT.

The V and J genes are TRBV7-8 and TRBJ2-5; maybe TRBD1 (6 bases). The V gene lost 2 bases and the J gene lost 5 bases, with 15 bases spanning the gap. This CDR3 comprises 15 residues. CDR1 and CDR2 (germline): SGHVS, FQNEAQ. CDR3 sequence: CASSLLPGTRETQYF. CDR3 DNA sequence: TGTGCCAGCAGCTTACTGCCGGGGACAAGGGAGACCCAGTACTTC.

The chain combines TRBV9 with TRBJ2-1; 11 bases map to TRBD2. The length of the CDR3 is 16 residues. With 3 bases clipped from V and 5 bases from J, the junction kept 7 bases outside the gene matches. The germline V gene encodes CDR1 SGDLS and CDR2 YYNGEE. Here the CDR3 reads CASSAATSGANNEQFF. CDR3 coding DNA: TGTGCCAGCAGCGCCGCGACTAGCGGGGCAAACAATGAGCAGTTCTTC.

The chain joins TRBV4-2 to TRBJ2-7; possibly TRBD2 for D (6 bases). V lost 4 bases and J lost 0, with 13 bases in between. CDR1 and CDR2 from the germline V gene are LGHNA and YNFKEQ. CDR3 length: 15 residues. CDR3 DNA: TGTGCCAGCAGCCCCCAGCGGGCCCACTCCTACGAGCAGTACTTC. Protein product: CASSPQRAHSYEQYF.

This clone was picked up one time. The CDR3 loop is CASSDLLASGRRNEQFF. CDR3 sequence (DNA): TGCGCCAGCAGCGATCTCCTTGCTAGCGGGAGGCGGAATGAGCAGTTCTTC. This chain links TRBV5-1 with TRBJ2-1; TRBD2 agrees at 11 bases. This CDR3 has 17 amino acids. V trimming: 4 bases; J trimming: 7 bases; junction bases outside the gene matches: 13. Germline lookup yields CDR1 SGHRS and CDR2 YFSETQ.

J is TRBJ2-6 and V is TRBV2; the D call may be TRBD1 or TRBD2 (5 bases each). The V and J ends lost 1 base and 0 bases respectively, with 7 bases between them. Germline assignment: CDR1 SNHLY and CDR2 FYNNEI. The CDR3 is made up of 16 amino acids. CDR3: CASSEVGVSGANVLTF. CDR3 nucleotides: TGTGCCAGCAGTGAAGTGGGGGTCTCTGGGGCCAACGTCCTGACTTTC.

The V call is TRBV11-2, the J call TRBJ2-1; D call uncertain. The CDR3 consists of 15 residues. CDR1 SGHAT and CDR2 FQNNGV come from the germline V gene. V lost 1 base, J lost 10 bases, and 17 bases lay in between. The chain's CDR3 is CASSLGVDGVGEQFF. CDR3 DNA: TGTGCCAGCAGCTTAGGAGTTGATGGTGTGGGCGAGCAGTTCTTC.

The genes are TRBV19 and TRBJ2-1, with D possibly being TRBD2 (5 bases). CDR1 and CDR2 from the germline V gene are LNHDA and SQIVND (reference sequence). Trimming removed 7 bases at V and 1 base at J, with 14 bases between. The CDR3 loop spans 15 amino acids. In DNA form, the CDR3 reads TGTGCCAGTACTATTGGAAGCGGTTCCTACAATGAGCAGTTCTTC. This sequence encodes CASTIGSGSYNEQFF.